In its sample, the clone carrying this T cell receptor beta chain was seen many times. Its antigen is undetermined. cDNA molecules carried unique molecular identifiers, and template switching added a universal primer site. TCRdb passed the 5' RACE reads through MiXCR, listing each CDR3 protein once. Of about 150,000 distinct CDR3 sequences detected, approximately 3.5% appear once; the ten largest clones hold about 7.8%. This record comes from a study of identical twins. Study-wide points: Weaker excess twin sharing was seen among beta out-of-frame sequences. Models underestimated how often monozygotic twins shared out-of-frame TCR alpha. Possibly, invariant MAIT and iNKT cells partly confounded zero-insertion analyses.

Germline CDR1 MNHNS, CDR2 SASEGT. Trimming removed 6 bases from V and 5 bases from J, with 17 bases in between. There are 15 residues in the CDR3. J is TRBJ1-5 and V is TRBV6-1, with a tentative D call TRBD1 (6 bases). The receptor comes from a man between 18 and 35 years old in good health. The sequencing input was memory T cells sorted from blood. CDR3 nucleotide sequence: TGTGCCAGCAGACGACTAGGGGGAAGGGATCAGCCCCAGCATTTT. This translates into CASRRLGGRDQPQHF.